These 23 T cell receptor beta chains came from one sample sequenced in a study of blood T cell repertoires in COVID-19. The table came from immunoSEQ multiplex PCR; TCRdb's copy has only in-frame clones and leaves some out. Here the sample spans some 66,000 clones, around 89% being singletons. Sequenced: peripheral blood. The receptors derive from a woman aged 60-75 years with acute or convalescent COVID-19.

This chain's CDR3 is CSAETDTQYF. In DNA, the CDR3 is TGCAGCGCCGAGACAGATACGCAGTATTTT. The J gene is TRBJ2-3, the V gene TRBV29-1; D gene ambiguous. The ends were cut back, 7 bases at V and 3 bases at J, with 5 bases in the middle. Per the germline V gene, CDR1 is SQVTM and CDR2 is ANQGSEA. There are 10 residues in the CDR3.

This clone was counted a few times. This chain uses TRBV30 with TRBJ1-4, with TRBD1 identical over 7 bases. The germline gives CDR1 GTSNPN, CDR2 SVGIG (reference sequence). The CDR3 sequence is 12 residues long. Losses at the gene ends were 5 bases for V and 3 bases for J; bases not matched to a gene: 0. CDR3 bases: TGTGCCTGGGACAGGGCTAATGAAAAACTGTTTTTT. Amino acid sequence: CAWDRANEKLFF.

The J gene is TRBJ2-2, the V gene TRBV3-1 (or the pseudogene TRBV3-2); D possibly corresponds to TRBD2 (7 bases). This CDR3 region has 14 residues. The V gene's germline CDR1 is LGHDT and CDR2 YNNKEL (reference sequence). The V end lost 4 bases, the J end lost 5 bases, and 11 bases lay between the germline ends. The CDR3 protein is CASSRGGGTGELFF. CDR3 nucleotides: TGTGCCAGCAGCCGCGGGGGCGGTACCGGGGAGCTGTTTTTT.

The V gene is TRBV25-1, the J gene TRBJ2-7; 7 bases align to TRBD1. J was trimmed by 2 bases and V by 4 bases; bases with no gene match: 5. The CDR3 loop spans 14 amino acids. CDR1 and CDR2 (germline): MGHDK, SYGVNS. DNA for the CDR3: TGTGCCAGCAGTGCGGGACAGCTAGCCTACGAGCAGTACGTC. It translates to CASSAGQLAYEQYV.

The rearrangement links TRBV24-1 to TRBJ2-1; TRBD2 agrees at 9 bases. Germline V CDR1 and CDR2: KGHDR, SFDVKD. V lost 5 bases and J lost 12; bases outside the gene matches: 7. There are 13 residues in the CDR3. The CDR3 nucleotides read TGTGCCACCAGTGGGTGGGGACTAGCCGGGCAGTTCTTC. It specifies CATSGWGLAGQFF.

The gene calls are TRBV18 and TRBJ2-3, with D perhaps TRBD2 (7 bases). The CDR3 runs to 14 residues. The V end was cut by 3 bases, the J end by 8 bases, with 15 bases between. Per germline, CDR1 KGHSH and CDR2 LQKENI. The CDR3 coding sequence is TGTGCCAGCTCACCGCGATTCGGGGGGCCTACGCAGTATTTT. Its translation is CASSPRFGGPTQYF.

For the CDR3, the DNA is TGTGCCAGCAGCCTTATCACGGGACTGCTAAGAATGGGCTACACCTTC. It specifies CASSLITGLLRMGYTF. J is TRBJ1-2 and V is TRBV28, with a possible D match to TRBD1 (5 bases). V was trimmed by 6 bases and J by 8 bases, leaving 25 bases between them. There are 16 residues in the CDR3. Germline CDR1 is MDHEN and CDR2 is SYDVKM.

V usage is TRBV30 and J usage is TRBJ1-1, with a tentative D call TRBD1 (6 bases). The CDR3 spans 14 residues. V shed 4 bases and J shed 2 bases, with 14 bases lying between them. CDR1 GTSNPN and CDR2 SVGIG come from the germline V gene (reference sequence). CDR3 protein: CAWMRQDRNTEAFF. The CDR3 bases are TGTGCCTGGATGCGGCAGGACAGAAACACTGAAGCTTTCTTT.

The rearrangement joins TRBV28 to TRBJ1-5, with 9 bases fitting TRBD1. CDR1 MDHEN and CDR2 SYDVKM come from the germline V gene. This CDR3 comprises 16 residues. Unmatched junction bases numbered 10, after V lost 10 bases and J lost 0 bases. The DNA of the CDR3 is TGTGCCATCGCACCTCCGGGACAGGGTAGCAATCAGCCCCAGCATTTT. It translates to CAIAPPGQGSNQPQHF.

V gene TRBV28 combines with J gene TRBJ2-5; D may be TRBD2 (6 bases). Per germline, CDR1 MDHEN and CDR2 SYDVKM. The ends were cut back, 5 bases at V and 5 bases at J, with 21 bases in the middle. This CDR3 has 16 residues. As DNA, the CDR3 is TGTGCCAGCAGTCCCTACATCGGGGGTATTGGGGAGACCCAGTACTTC. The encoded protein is CASSPYIGGIGETQYF.

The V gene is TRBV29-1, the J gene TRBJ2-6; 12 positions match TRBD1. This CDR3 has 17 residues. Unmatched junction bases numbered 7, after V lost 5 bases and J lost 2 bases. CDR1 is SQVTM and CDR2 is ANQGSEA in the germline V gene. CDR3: CSVTDGTGGPGANVLTF. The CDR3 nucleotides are TGCAGCGTTACGGACGGGACAGGGGGCCCTGGGGCCAACGTCCTGACTTTC.

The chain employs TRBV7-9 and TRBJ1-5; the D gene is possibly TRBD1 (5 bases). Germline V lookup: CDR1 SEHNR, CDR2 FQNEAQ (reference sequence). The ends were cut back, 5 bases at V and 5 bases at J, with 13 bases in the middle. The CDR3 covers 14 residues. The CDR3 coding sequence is TGTGCCAGCAGCCCAGATGGGGGGTATCAGCCCCAGCATTTT. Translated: CASSPDGGYQPQHF.

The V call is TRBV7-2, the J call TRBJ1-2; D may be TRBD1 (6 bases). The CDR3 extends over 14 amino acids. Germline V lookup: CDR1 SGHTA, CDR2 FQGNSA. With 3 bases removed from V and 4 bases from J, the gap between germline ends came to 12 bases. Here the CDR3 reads CASSLRLTGYGYTF. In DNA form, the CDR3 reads TGTGCCAGCAGCTTGAGGCTGACAGGCTATGGCTACACCTTC.

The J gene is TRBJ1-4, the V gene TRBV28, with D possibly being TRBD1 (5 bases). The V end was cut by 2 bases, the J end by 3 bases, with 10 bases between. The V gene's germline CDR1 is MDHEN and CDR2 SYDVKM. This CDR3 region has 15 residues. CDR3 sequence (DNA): TGTGCCAGCAGTTTAAGTACAGGCCCTAATGAAAAACTGTTTTTT. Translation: CASSLSTGPNEKLFF.

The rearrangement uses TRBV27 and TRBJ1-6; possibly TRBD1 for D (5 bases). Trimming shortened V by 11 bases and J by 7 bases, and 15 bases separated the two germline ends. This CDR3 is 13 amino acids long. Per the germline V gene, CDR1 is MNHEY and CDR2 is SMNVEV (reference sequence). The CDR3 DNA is TGTGCCTCGGGACTCATAATGAATTCACCCCTCCACTTT. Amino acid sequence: CASGLIMNSPLHF.

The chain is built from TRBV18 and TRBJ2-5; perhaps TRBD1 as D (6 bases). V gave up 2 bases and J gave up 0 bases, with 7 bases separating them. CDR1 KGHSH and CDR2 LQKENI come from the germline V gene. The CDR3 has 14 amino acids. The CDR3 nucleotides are TGTGCCAGCTCACCAGGACAGTACCAAGAGACCCAGTACTTC. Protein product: CASSPGQYQETQYF.

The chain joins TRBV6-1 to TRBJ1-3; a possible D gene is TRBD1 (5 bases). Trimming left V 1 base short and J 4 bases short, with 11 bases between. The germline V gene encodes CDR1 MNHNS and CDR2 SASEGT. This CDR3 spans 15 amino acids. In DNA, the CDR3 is TGTGCCAGCAGTGAAGAGGGGCTCGCGGGAAACACCATATATTTT. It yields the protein CASSEEGLAGNTIYF.

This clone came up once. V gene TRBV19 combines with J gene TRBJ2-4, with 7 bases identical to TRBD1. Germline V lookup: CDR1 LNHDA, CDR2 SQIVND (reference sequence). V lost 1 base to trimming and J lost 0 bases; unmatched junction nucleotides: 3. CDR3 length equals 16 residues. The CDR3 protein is CASSIVGTVAKNIQYF. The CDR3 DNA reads TGTGCCAGTAGTATAGTCGGGACAGTAGCCAAAAACATTCAGTACTTC.

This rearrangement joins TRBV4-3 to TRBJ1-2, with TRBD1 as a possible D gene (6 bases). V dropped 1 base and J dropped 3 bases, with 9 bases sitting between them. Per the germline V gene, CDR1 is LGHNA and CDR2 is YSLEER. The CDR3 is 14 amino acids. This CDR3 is CASSQGYRDYGYTF. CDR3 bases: TGCGCCAGCAGCCAAGGGTACAGGGACTATGGCTACACCTTC.

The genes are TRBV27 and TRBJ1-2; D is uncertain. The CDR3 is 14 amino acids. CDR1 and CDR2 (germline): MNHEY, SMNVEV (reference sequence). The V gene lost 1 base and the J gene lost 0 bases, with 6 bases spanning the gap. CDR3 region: CASSLFPANYGYTF. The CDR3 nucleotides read TGTGCCAGCAGTTTATTCCCAGCTAACTATGGCTACACCTTC.

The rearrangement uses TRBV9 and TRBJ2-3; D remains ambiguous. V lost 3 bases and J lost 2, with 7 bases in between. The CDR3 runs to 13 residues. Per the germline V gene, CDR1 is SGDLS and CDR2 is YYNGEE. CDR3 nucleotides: TGTGCCAGCAGCGGACATGTCACAGATACGCAGTATTTT. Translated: CASSGHVTDTQYF.

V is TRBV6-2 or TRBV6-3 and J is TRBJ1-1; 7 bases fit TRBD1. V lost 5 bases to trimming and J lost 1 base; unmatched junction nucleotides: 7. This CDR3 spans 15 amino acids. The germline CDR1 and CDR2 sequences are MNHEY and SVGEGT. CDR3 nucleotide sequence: TGTGCCAGCAGTGCTTTGGGGACAGCGAACACTGAAGCTTTCTTT. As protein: CASSALGTANTEAFF.

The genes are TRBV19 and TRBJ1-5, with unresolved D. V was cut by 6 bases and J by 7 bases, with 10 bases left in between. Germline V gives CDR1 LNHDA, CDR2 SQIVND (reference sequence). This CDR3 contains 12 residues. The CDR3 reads CASSREEQPQHF. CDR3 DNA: TGTGCCAGTAGCCGCGAGGAGCAGCCCCAGCATTTT.